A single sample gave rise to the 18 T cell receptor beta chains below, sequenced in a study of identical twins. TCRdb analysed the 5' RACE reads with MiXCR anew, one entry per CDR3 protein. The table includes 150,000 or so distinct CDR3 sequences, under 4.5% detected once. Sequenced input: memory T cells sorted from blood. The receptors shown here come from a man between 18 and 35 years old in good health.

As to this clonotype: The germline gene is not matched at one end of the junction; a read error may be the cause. CDR3 loop: CASSLFTLASSTDMQYF. The CDR3 DNA reads TGTGCCAGCAGTTTATTCACGTTAGCGTCTAGCACAGATATGCAGTATTTT. The V call is TRBV27, the J call TRBJ2-3, with D possibly matching TRBD2 (5 bases). CDR3 length: 17 amino acids. CDR1 and CDR2 (germline): MNHEY, SMNVEV (reference sequence).

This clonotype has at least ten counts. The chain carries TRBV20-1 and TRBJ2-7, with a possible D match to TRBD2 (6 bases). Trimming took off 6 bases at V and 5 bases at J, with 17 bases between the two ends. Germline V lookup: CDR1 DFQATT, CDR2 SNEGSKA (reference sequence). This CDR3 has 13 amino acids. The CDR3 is CSAGGRSGHEQYV. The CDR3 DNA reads TGCAGTGCCGGGGGAAGGTCAGGCCACGAGCAGTACGTC.

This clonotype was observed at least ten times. CDR3 in amino acids: CASRAMGGGAETQYF. Written as DNA, the CDR3 is TGTGCCAGCAGAGCTATGGGAGGGGGCGCGGAGACCCAGTACTTC. V is TRBV27 and J is TRBJ2-5; either TRBD1 or TRBD2 may fit D (7 bases each). The CDR3 length is 15 residues. Trimming took 6 bases from V and 5 from J, leaving 19 bases between them. The germline CDR1 and CDR2 sequences are MNHEY and SMNVEV (reference sequence).

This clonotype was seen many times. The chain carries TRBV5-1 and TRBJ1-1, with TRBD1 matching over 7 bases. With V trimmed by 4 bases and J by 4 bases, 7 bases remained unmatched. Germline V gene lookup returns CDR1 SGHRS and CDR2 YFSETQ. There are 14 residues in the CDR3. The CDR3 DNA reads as TGCGCCAGCAGCCGAGACAGGGTTGGCACTGAAGCTTTCTTT. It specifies CASSRDRVGTEAFF.

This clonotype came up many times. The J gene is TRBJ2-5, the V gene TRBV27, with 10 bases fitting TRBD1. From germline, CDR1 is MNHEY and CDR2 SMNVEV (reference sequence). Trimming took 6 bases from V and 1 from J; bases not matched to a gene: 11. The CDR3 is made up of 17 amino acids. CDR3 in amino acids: CASSPPRGTGAQETQYF. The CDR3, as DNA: TGTGCCAGCAGCCCCCCCCGGGGGACAGGGGCCCAAGAGACCCAGTACTTC.

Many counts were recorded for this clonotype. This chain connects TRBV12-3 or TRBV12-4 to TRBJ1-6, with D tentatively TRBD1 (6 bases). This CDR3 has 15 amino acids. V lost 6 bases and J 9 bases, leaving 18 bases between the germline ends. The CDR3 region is CASSPPGHRGSPLHF. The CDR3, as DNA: TGTGCCAGCAGCCCCCCGGGACACAGAGGTTCACCCCTCCACTTT.

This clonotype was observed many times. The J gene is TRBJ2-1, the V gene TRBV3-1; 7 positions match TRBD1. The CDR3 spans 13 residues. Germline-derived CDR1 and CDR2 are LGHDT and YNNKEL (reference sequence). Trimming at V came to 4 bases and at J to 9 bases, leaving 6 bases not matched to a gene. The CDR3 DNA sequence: TGTGCCAGCAGCCGACGACAGGGCGGTGAGCAGTTCTTC. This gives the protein CASSRRQGGEQFF.

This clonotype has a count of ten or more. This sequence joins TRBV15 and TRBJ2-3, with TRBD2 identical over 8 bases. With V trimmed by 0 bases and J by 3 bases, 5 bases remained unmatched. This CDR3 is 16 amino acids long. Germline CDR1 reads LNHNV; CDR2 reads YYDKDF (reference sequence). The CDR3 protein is CATSREGGRRTDTQYF. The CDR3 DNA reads TGTGCCACCAGCAGAGAAGGCGGGAGGCGGACAGATACGCAGTATTTT.

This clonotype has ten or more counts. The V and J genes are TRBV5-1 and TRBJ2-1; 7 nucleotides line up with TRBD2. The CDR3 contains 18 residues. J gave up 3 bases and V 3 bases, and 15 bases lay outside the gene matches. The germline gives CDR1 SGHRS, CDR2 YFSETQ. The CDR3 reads CASSSTLGGGRNYNEQFF. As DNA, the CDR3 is TGCGCCAGCAGCTCTACCCTTGGTGGCGGGAGAAACTACAATGAGCAGTTCTTC.

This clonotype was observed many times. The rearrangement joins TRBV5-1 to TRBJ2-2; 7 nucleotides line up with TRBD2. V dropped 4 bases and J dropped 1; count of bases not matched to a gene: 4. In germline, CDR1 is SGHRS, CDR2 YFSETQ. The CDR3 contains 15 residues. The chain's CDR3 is CASSRASGNTGELFF. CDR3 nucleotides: TGCGCCAGCAGCAGGGCTAGCGGGAACACCGGGGAGCTGTTTTTT. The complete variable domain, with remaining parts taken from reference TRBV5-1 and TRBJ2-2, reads KAGVTQTPRYLIKTRGQQVTLSCSPISGHRSVSWYQQTPGQGLQFLFEYFSETQRNKGNFPGRFSGRQFSNSRSEMNVSTLELGDSALYLCASSRASGNTGELFFGEGSRLTVL.

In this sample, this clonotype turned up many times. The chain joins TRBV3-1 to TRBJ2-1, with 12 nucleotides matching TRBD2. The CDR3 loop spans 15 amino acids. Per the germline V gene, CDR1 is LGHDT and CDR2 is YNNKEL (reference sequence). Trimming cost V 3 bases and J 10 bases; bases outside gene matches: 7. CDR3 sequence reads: CASSQGGLAGKEQFF. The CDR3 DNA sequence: TGTGCCAGCAGCCAGGGTGGACTAGCGGGAAAAGAGCAGTTCTTC.

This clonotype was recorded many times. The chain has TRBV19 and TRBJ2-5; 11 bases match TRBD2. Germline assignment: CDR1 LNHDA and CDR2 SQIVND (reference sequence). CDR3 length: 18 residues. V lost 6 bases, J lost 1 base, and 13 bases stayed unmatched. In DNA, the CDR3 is TGTGCCAGTAGACAAACTGGGACTAGCGGATTCTTCCAAGAGACCCAGTACTTC. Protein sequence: CASRQTGTSGFFQETQYF.

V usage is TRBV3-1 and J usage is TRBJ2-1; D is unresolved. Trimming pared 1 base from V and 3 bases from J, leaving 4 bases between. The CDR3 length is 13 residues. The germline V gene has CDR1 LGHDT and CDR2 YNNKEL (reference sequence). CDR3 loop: CASSQVDYNEQFF. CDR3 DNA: TGTGCCAGCAGCCAAGTTGACTACAATGAGCAGTTCTTC.

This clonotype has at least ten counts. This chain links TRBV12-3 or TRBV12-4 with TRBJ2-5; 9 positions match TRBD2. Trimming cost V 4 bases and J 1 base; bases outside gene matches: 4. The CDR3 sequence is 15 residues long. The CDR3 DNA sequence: TGTGCCAGCAGTTCCCAGCGGGAGGCCCAAGAGACCCAGTACTTC. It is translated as CASSSQREAQETQYF.

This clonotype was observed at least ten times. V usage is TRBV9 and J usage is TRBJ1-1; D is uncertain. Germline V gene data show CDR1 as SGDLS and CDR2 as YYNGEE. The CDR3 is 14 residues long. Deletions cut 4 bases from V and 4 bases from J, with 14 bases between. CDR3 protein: CASSNGPPPTEAFF. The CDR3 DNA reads TGTGCCAGCAGCAACGGGCCCCCCCCCACTGAAGCTTTCTTT.

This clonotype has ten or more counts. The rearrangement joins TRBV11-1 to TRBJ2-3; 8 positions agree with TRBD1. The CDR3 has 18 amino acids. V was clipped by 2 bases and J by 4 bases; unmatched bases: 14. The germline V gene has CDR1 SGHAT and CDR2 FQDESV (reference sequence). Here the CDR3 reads CASSLLGSGTGRADTQYF. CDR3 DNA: TGTGCCAGCAGCTTATTAGGGTCCGGGACAGGACGCGCAGATACGCAGTATTTT.

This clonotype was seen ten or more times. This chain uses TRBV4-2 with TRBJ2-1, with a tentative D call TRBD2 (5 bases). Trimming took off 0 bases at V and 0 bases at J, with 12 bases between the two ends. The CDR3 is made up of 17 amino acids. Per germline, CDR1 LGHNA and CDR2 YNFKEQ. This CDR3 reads CASSQDLVASSYNEQFF. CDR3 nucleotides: TGTGCCAGCAGCCAAGATCTAGTAGCGAGCTCCTACAATGAGCAGTTCTTC.

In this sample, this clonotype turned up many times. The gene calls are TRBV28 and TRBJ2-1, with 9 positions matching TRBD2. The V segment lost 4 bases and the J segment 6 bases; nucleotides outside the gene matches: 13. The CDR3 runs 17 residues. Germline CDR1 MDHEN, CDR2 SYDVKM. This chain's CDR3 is CASSWTGEAGGFNEQFF. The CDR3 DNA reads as TGTGCCAGCAGTTGGACAGGTGAAGCGGGAGGCTTCAATGAGCAGTTCTTC.